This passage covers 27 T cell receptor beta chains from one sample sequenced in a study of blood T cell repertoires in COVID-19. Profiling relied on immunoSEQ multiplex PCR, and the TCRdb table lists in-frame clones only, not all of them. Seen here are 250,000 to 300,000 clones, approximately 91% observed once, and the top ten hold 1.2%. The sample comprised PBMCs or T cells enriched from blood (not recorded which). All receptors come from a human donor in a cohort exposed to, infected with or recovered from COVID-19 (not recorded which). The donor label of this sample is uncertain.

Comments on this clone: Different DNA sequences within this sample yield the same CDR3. Here the CDR3 reads CASSLTVSYEQYF. CDR3 nucleotide sequence: TGTGCCAGCAGTTTGACAGTTTCCTACGAGCAGTACTTC. The chain employs TRBV12-3 or TRBV12-4 and TRBJ2-7; weak D call: TRBD1 (5 bases). V dropped 3 bases and J dropped 1 base, with 7 bases sitting between them. The CDR3 has 13 residues.

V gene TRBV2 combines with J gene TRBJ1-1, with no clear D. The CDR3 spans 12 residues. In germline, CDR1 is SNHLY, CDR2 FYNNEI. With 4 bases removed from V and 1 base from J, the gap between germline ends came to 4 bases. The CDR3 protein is CASSGRNTEAFF. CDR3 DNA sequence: TGTGCCAGCAGTGGCAGGAACACTGAAGCTTTCTTT. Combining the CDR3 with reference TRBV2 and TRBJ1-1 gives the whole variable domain EPEVTQTPSHQVTQMGQEVILRCVPISNHLYFYWYRQILGQKVEFLVSFYNNEISEKSEIFDDQFSVERPDGSNFTLKIRSTKLEDSAMYFCASSGRNTEAFFGQGTRLTVV.

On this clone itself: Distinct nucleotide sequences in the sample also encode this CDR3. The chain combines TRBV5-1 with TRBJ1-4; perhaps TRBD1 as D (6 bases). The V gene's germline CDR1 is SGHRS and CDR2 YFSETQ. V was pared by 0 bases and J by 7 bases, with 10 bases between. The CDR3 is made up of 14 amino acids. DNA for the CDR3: TGCGCCAGCAGCTTGGGACAGGCCGGTGAAAAACTGTTTTTT. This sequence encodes CASSLGQAGEKLFF.

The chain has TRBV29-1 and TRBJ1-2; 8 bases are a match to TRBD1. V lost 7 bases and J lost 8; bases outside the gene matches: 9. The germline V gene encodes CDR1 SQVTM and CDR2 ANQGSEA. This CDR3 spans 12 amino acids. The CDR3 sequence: CSGLLDRAGYTF. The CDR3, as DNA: TGCAGCGGCCTTCTGGACAGGGCCGGCTACACCTTC.

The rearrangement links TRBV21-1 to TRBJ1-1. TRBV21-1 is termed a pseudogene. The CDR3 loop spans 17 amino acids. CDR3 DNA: TGTGCCAGCAGCAAAGAACGGAGGGCGGGGGGAAACACTGAAGCTTTCTTT. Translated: CASSKERRAGGNTEAFF.

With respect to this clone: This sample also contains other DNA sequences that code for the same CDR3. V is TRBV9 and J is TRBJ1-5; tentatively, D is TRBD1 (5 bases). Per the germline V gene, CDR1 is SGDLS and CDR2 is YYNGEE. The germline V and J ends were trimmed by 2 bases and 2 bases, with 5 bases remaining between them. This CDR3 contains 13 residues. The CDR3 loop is CASSVTGNQPQHF. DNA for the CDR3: TGTGCCAGCAGCGTGACAGGCAATCAGCCCCAGCATTTT.

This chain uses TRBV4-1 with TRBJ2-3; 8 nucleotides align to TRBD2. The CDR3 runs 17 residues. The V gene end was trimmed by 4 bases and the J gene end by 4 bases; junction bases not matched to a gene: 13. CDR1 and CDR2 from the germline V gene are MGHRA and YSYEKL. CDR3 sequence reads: CASSLSVAGGAADTQYF. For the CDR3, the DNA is TGCGCCAGCAGCCTTTCCGTGGCGGGGGGCGCGGCAGATACGCAGTATTTT.

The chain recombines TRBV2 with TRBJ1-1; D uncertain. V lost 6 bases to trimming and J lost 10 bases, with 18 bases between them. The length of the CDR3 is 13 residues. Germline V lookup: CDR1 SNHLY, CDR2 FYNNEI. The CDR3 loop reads CASSRVSTLGAFF. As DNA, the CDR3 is TGTGCCAGCAGCCGGGTTTCTACCCTAGGAGCTTTCTTT.

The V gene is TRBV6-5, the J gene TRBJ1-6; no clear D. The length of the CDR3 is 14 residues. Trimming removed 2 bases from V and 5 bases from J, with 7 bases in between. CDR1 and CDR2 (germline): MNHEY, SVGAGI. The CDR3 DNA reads TGTGCCAGCAGTTACCGGGTTAATAATTCACCCCTCCACTTT. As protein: CASSYRVNNSPLHF.

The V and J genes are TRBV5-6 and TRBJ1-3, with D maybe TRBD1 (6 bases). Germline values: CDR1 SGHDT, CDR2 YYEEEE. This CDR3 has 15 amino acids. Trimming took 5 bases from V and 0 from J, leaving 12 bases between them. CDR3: CASRETGTSGNTIYF. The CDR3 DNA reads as TGTGCCAGCAGGGAAACAGGGACCTCTGGAAACACCATATATTTT.

Written as DNA, the CDR3 is TGTGCCAGCAGCGTAGATCAGGGGTTCAATTCACCCCTCCACTTT. The encoded protein is CASSVDQGFNSPLHF. The genes are TRBV9 and TRBJ1-6; the D gene is possibly TRBD1 (6 bases). Germline CDR1 SGDLS, CDR2 YYNGEE. Between the trimmed V and J ends, which lost 0 bases and 7 bases, there was a span of 11 bases. This CDR3 has 15 residues. The full variable domain, with the rest looked up from reference TRBV9 and TRBJ1-6, is DSGVTQTPKHLITATGQRVTLRCSPRSGDLSVYWYQQSLDQGLQFLIQYYNGEERAKGNILERFSAQQFPDLHSELNLSSLELGDSALYFCASSVDQGFNSPLHFGNGTRLTVT.

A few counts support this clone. As DNA, the CDR3 is TGTGCCAGCAGTTTTAGGGGGAAGACTGAAGCTTTCTTT. This encodes CASSFRGKTEAFF. The genes are TRBV12-3 or TRBV12-4 and TRBJ1-1, with a possible D match to TRBD1 (6 bases). The CDR3 has 13 residues. Between the trimmed V and J ends, which lost 3 bases and 5 bases, there was a span of 10 bases.

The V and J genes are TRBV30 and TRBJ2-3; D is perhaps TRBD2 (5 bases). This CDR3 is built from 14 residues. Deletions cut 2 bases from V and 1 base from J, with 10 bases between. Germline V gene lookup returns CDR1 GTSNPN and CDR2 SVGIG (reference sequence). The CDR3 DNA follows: TGTGCCTGGAGTAAAGGAGGTGGCACAGATACGCAGTATTTT. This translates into CAWSKGGGTDTQYF. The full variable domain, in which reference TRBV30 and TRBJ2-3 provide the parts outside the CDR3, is SQTIHQWPATLVQPVGSPLSLECTVEGTSNPNLYWYRQAAGRGLQLLFYSVGIGQISSEVPQNLSASRPQDRQFILSSKKLLLSDSGFYLCAWSKGGGTDTQYFGPGTRLTVL.

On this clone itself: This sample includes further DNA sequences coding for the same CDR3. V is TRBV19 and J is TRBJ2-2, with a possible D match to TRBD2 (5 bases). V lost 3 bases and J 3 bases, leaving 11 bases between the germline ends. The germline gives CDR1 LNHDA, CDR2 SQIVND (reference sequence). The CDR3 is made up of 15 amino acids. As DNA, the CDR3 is TGTGCCAGTAGTATTGGGCTAGCCGACACCGGGGAGCTGTTTTTT. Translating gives CASSIGLADTGELFF.

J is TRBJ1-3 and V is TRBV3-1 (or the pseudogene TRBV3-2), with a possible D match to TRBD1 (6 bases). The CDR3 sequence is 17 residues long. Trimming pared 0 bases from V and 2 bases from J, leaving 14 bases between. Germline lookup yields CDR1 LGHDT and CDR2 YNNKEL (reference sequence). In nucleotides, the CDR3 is TGTGCCAGCAGCCAAGACGGGTACGAGGGGGCTGGAAACACCATATATTTT. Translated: CASSQDGYEGAGNTIYF.

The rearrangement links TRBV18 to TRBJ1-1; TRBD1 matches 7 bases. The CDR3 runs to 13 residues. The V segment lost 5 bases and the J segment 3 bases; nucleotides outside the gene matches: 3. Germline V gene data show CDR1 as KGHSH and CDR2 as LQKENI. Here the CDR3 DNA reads TGTGCCAGCTCAGGAACAGGGGACACTGAAGCTTTCTTT. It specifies CASSGTGDTEAFF.

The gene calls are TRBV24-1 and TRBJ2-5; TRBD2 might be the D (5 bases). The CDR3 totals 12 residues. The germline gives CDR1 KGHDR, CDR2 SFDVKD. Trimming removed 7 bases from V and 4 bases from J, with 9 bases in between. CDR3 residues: CATSGDRETQYF. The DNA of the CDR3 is TGTGCCACCAGCGGGGATCGAGAGACCCAGTACTTC.

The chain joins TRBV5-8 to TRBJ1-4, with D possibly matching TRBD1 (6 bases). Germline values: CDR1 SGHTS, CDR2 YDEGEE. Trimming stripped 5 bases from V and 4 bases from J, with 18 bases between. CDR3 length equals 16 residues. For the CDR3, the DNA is TGTGCCAGCAGACCCGGACAGATTCTACTTAATGAAAAACTGTTTTTT. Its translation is CASRPGQILLNEKLFF.

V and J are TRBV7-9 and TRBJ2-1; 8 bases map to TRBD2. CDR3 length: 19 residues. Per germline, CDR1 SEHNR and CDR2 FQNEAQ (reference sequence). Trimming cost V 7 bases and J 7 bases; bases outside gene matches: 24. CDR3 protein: CASNPSAIAGPLRENEQFF. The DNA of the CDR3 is TGTGCCAGCAACCCCTCCGCGATAGCGGGGCCATTAAGAGAGAATGAGCAGTTCTTC.

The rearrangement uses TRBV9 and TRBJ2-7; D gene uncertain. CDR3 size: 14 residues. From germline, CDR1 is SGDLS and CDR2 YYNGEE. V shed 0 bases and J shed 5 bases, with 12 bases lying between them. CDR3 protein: CASSVGTKVNEQYF. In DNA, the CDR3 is TGTGCCAGCAGCGTAGGCACTAAAGTAAACGAGCAGTACTTC.

For the CDR3, the DNA is TGTGCCAGCAGTTTCAATCGCGGCACTGAAGCTTTCTTT. Translation: CASSFNRGTEAFF. The rearrangement links TRBV6-5 to TRBJ1-1; D is unclear. Germline CDR1 MNHEY, CDR2 SVGAGI. CDR3 length equals 13 residues. The V and J ends lost 4 bases and 4 bases respectively, with 10 bases between them.

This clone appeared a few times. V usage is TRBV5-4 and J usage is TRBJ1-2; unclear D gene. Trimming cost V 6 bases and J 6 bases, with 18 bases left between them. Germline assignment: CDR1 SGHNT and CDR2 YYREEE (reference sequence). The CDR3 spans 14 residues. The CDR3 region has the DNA TGTGCCAGCACCCCGCCGGGGATTCCTGATGGCTACACCTTC. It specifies CASTPPGIPDGYTF. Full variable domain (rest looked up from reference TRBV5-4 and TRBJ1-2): ETGVTQSPTHLIKTRGQQVTLRCSSQSGHNTVSWYQQALGQGPQFIFQYYREEENGRGNFPPRFSGLQFPNYSSELNVNALELDDSALYLCASTPPGIPDGYTFGSGTRLTVV.

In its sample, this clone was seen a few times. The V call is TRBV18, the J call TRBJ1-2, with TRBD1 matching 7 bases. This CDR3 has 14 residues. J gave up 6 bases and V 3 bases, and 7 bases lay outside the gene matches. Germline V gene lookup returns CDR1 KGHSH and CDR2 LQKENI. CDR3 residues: CASSPTSTGNGYTF. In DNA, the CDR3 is TGTGCCAGCTCACCCACTTCGACAGGGAATGGCTACACCTTC.

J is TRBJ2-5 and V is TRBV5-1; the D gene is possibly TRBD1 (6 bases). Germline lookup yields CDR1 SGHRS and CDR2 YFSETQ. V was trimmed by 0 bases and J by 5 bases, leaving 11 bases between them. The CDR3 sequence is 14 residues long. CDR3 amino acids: CASSLDTGPETQYF. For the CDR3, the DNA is TGCGCCAGCAGCTTGGATACAGGGCCTGAGACCCAGTACTTC.

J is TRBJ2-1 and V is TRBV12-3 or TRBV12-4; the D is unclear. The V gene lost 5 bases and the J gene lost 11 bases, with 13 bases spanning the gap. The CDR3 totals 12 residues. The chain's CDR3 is CASSNVQPKQFF. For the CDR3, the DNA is TGTGCCAGCAGTAACGTACAACCGAAGCAGTTCTTC.

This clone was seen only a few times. CDR3 sequence: CAIGGDRGTYEQYF. The CDR3 DNA reads TGTGCCATCGGGGGGGACAGGGGCACCTACGAGCAGTACTTC. J is TRBJ2-7 and V is TRBV10-3; TRBD1 agrees at 10 bases. Germline-derived CDR1 and CDR2 are ENHRY and SYGVKD. This CDR3 region has 14 residues. V lost 8 bases to trimming and J lost 2 bases; unmatched junction nucleotides: 6.

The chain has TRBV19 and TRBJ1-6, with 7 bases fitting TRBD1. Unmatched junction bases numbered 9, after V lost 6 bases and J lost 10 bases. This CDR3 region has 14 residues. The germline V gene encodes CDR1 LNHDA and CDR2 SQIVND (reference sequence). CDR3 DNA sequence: TGTGCCAGTAGCCCGGGACAGACTTTCTCACCCCTCCACTTT. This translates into CASSPGQTFSPLHF.